The sequence of this TCR beta chain was determined in a study of T cells in Graves' hyperthyroidism and ophthalmopathy. This clonotype was recorded a few times. Given a much more abundant clone one base away, this may be a read error. The CDR3 is 16 amino acids. V shed 1 base and J shed 5 bases, with 17 bases lying between them. CDR1 is SGHAT, CDR2 FQNNGV, per germline. Authors of the study amplified TCR beta CDR3 regions from RNA transcripts. TCR CDR3 underwent first-round RT-PCR with the HTBI primer set. Each CDR3 protein gets one entry after TCRdb re-called the multiplex PCR reads with MiXCR. The data contain 250,000 or so distinct CDR3 sequences, around 15% of them singletons.

The V and J genes are TRBV11-2 and TRBJ2-5, with D hard to call. This TCR derives from a woman aged 50 to 60 with Graves' hyperthyroidism that later progressed to Graves' ophthalmopathy. Material: blood. The CDR3 bases are TGTGCCAGCAGCTTAGTAGCCCCGACGGCCCATGAGACCCAGTACTTC. It yields the protein CASSLVAPTAHETQYF.